Below, 6 T cell receptor beta chains from the same sample are listed, as sequenced in a study of blood T cells in healthy people across ages. The use of a sample-barcoded 5' primer and a J-beta primer mix characterized a second PCR of about 7 to 12 cycles. TCRdb reanalysed the 5' RACE reads using MiXCR and keeps one entry per CDR3 protein. Altogether under 1,000,000 distinct CDR3 sequences are present, around 45% being singletons, with the ten largest covering 18%. The specimen was blood. Receptor source: a man older than 75 in good health.

This clonotype was seen a few times. V gene TRBV25-1 combines with J gene TRBJ2-3, with a weak D call TRBD2 (6 bases). The V end lost 6 bases, the J end lost 1 base, and 17 bases lay between the germline ends. This CDR3 comprises 16 residues. CDR1 and CDR2 (germline): MGHDK, SYGVNS. CDR3 amino acids: CASSRDGGLRTDTQYF. The CDR3 DNA reads as TGTGCCAGCAGCCGGGACGGAGGGTTACGCACAGATACGCAGTATTTT.

This clonotype turned up a few times. The genes are TRBV20-1 and TRBJ1-5; D unclear. Germline CDR1 and CDR2: DFQATT and SNEGSKA (reference sequence). The CDR3 length is 15 residues. V dropped 3 bases and J dropped 3 bases, with 15 bases sitting between them. This CDR3 reads CSASILGPSNQPQHF. In nucleotides, the CDR3 is TGCAGTGCTAGTATTCTAGGGCCCTCCAATCAGCCCCAGCATTTT.

This clonotype was seen a few times. J is TRBJ2-5 and V is TRBV5-1; 10 bases line up with TRBD2. The germline V gene has CDR1 SGHRS and CDR2 YFSETQ. The junction had 6 bases not matched to a gene; V was cut back by 4 bases and J by 9 bases. The length of the CDR3 is 13 residues. This chain's CDR3 is CASSVETSGAQYF. CDR3 coding DNA: TGCGCCAGCAGCGTAGAAACTAGCGGGGCCCAGTACTTC. Variable domain in full (rest from reference TRBV5-1 and TRBJ2-5): KAGVTQTPRYLIKTRGQQVTLSCSPISGHRSVSWYQQTPGQGLQFLFEYFSETQRNKGNFPGRFSGRQFSNSRSEMNVSTLELGDSALYLCASSVETSGAQYFGPGTRLLVL.

The chain uses TRBV27 and TRBJ2-1; 7 bases line up with TRBD2. V lost 3 bases, J lost 0 bases, and 5 bases stayed unmatched. There are 16 residues in the CDR3. From germline, CDR1 is MNHEY and CDR2 SMNVEV (reference sequence). The CDR3 is CASSFTGTNSYNEQFF. The DNA of the CDR3 is TGTGCCAGCAGTTTCACCGGGACTAACTCCTACAATGAGCAGTTCTTC.

The CDR3 bases are TGTGCCAGCAGCTCCACAGGGTCCCAGCCCCAGCATTTT. Translating it yields CASSSTGSQPQHF. The V and J genes are TRBV7-2 and TRBJ1-5; possibly TRBD1 for D (6 bases). Germline V gives CDR1 SGHTA, CDR2 FQGNSA. The CDR3 totals 13 residues. V lost 4 bases to trimming and J lost 7 bases, with 11 bases between them.

The chain employs TRBV7-6 and TRBJ2-6, with D perhaps assigned TRBD1 or TRBD2 (6 bases each). CDR3 length equals 16 residues. Trimming pared 5 bases from V and 0 bases from J, leaving 11 bases between. The germline CDR1 and CDR2 sequences are SGHVS and FNYEAQ. The CDR3 nucleotides read TGTGCCAGCAGCAGGGGGACTCTCTCTGGGGCCAACGTCCTGACTTTC. Translated, it gives CASSRGTLSGANVLTF.